Below are 3 T cell receptor beta chains sequenced from a single sample in a study of cytomegalovirus exposure and HLA in healthy donors. 13 Jbeta primers and 60 Vbeta primers were used for the PCR. The method was immunoSEQ multiplex PCR; TCRdb's version includes in-frame clones alone and lacks a portion of them. The profile shows around 160,000 clones, about 77% of them singletons. The sample was PBMCs. These receptors were collected from a male donor in good health and CMV-seropositive.

CDR3 amino acids: CASSQNERGPDTGELFF. The CDR3 nucleotides are TGTGCCAGCTCACAAAACGAGAGGGGGCCAGACACCGGGGAGCTGTTTTTT. The rearrangement joins TRBV18 to TRBJ2-2, with 7 bases that match TRBD1. CDR1 KGHSH and CDR2 LQKENI come from the germline V gene. The CDR3 runs 17 residues. V lost 4 bases, J lost 3 bases, and 11 bases stayed unmatched.

In this sample, this clone turned up once. This rearrangement joins TRBV19 to TRBJ2-5, with 11 bases lining up with TRBD2. From germline, CDR1 is LNHDA and CDR2 SQIVND (reference sequence). The CDR3 has 20 residues. V lost 4 bases to trimming and J lost 0 bases; unmatched junction nucleotides: 16. The CDR3 DNA is TGTGCCAGTAGTACCGCGGTTGGGCTAGCGGGGGGATTGTACCAAGAGACCCAGTACTTC. It translates to CASSTAVGLAGGLYQETQYF.

J is TRBJ1-2 and V is TRBV27, with D possibly TRBD1 on 5 matching bases. This CDR3 contains 15 residues. The V end lost 5 bases, the J end lost 0 bases, and 13 bases lay between the germline ends. Germline CDR1 reads MNHEY; CDR2 reads SMNVEV (reference sequence). The CDR3: CASSPWGDANYGYTF. Here the CDR3 DNA reads TGTGCCAGCAGTCCATGGGGGGACGCTAACTATGGCTACACCTTC.